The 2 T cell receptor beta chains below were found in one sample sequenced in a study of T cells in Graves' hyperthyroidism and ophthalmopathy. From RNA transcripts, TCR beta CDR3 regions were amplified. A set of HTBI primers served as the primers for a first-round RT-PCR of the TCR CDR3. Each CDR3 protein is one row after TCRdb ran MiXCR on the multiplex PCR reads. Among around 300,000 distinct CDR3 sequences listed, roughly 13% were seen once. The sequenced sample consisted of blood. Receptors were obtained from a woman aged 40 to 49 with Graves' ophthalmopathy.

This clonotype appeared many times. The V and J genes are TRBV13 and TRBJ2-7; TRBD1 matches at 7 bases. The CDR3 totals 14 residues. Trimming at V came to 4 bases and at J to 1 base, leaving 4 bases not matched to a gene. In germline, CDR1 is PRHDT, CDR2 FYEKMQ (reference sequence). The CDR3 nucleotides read TGTGCCAGCAGCTGGGGACAGACATCCTACGAGCAGTACTTC. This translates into CASSWGQTSYEQYF.

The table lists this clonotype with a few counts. CDR3 coding DNA: TGCAGTGCTAGAGAAACTAGAGGACTGGCACAGGGGCCACGCGCGGTTACCTTC. It specifies CSARETRGLAQGPRAVTF. The rearrangement joins TRBV20-1 to TRBJ1-2, with TRBD1 matching over 7 bases. This CDR3 is built from 18 residues. Germline V gene lookup returns CDR1 DFQATT and CDR2 SNEGSKA (reference sequence). After removal of 0 bases from V and 14 bases from J, the junction contained 27 bases not matched to a gene.